This T cell receptor (beta chain) was obtained from a study of blood T cell repertoires in COVID-19. Libraries were prepared by immunoSEQ multiplex PCR; TCRdb keeps only in-frame clonotypes and omits some of them. The table includes some 120,000 clones, 75% to 90% detected once. Looked up from germline, CDR1 is SGHDT and CDR2 is YYEEEE. The CDR3 extends over 14 amino acids. V was cut by 0 bases and J by 0 bases, with 6 bases left in between. The gene calls are TRBV5-6 and TRBJ1-1; D gene uncertain. Material: peripheral blood. The TCR sequence derives from a human donor with acute or convalescent COVID-19. The donor label of this sample is uncertain. CDR3 residues: CASSLVLVNTEAFF. The CDR3 DNA sequence: TGTGCCAGCAGCTTGGTTTTAGTGAACACTGAAGCTTTCTTT.